This TCR beta chain was documented in a study of early T cells in non-severe SARS-CoV-2 infection. Each CDR3 protein gets one entry after TCRdb re-called the 5' RACE reads with MiXCR. The sample records 100,000 or so distinct CDR3 sequences, 16% being singletons. The CDR3 extends over 14 amino acids. J was trimmed by 3 bases and V by 6 bases; bases with no gene match: 4. Germline CDR1 reads MGHDK; CDR2 reads SYGVNS. At least ten counts were recorded for this clonotype. Here the sequenced sample was whole blood, taken at baseline. The clonotype comes from an adult who was a healthcare worker with PCR-confirmed SARS-CoV-2 infection or an uninfected control (not recorded which). This rearrangement joins TRBV25-1 to TRBJ2-7, with 11 positions matching TRBD1. The CDR3 DNA reads as TGTGCCAGCAGAGGACAGGGGGCGGGCTACGAGCAGTACTTC. Translating gives CASRGQGAGYEQYF.